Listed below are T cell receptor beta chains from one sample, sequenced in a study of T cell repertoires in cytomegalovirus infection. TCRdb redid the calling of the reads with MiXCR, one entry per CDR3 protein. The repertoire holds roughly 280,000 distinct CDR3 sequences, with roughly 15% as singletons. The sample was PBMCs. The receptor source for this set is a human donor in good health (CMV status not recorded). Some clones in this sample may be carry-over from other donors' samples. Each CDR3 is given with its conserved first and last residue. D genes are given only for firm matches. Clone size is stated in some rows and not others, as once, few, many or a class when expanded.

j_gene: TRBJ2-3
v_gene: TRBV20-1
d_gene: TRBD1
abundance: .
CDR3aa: CSAPRQGFTDTQYF
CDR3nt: TGCAGTGCGCCGCGACAGGGGTTCACAGATACGCAGTATTTT

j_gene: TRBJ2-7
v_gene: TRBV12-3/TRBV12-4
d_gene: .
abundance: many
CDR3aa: CASSPGVLALTYEQYF
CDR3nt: TGTGCCAGCAGCCCCGGAGTCCTAGCTCTTACCTACGAGCAGTACTTC

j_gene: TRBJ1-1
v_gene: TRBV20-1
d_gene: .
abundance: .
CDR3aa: CSARDSGEKAKNTEAFF
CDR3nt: TGCAGTGCTAGAGATAGCGGCGAGAAAGCCAAGAACACTGAAGCTTTCTTT

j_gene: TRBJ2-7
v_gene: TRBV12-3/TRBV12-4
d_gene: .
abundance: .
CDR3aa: CASSSQDTAYEQYF
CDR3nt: TGTGCCAGCAGTTCCCAGGACACGGCTTACGAGCAGTACTTC

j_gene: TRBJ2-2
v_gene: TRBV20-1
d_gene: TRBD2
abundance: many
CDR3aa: CSALLAGPNTGELFF
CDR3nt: TGCAGTGCCCTTCTAGCGGGTCCTAACACCGGGGAGCTGTTTTTT

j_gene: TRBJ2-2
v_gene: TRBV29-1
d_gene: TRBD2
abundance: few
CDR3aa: CSVSSGIPGELFF
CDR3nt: TGCAGCGTGTCTAGCGGGATTCCCGGGGAGCTGTTTTTT

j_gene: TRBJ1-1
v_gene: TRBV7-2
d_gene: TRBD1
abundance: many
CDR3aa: CASSEATGGFWEAFF
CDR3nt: TGTGCCAGCAGCGAGGCTACAGGGGGCTTTTGGGAAGCTTTCTTT

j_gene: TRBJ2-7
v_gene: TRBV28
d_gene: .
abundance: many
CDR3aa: CASSLFGEQYF
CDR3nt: TGTGCCAGCAGCTTATTCGGCGAGCAGTACTTC

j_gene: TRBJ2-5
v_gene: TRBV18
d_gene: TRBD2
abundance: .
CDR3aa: CASSPAGEETQYF
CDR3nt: TGTGCCAGCTCACCGGCGGGGGAAGAGACCCAGTACTTC

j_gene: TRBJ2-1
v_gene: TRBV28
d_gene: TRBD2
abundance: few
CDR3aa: CASSLLTSGNNEQFF
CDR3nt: TGTGCCAGCAGTTTGCTGACTAGCGGGAACAATGAGCAGTTCTTC

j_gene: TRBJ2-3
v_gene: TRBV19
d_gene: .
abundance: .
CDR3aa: CASSISGSNTQYF
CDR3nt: TGTGCCAGTAGTATTTCGGGGTCGAATACGCAGTATTTT

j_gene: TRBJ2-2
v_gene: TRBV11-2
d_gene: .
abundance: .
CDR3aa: CASSLEGLWNTGELFF
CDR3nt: TGTGCCAGCAGCTTAGAAGGACTCTGGAACACCGGGGAGCTGTTTTTT

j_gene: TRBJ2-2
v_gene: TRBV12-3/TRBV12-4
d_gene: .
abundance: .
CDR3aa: CASSRDGSNTGELFF
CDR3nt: TGTGCCAGCAGTCGGGACGGTTCGAACACCGGGGAGCTGTTTTTT

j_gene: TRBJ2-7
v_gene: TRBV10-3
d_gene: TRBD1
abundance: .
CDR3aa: CAISEKDRSHEQYF
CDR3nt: TGTGCCATCAGTGAGAAGGACAGGTCCCACGAGCAGTACTTC

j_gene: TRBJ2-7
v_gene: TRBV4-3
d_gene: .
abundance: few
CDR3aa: CASSQDHSTGSPYEQYF
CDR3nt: TGCGCCAGCAGCCAAGATCATTCGACAGGCTCGCCCTACGAGCAGTACTTC

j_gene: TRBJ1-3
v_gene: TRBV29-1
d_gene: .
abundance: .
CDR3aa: CSVGTEAGNTIYF
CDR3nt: TGCAGCGTTGGGACGGAGGCTGGAAACACCATATATTTT

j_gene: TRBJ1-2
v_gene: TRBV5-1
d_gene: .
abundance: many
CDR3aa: CASSPEGQNYGYTF
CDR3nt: TGCGCCAGCAGCCCCGAGGGCCAGAACTATGGCTACACCTTC

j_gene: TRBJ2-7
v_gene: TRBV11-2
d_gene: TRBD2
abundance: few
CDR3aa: CASSLEGSSGGAYEQYF
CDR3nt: TGTGCCAGCAGCTTAGAGGGATCGAGCGGGGGGGCCTACGAGCAGTACTTC

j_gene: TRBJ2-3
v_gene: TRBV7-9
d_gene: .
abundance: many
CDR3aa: CAHGASLSTDTQYF
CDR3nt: TGTGCCCATGGGGCTAGCTTAAGCACAGATACGCAGTATTTT

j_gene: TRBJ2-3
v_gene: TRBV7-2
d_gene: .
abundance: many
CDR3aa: CASSWRLENTDTQYF
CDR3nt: TGTGCCAGCAGTTGGAGACTCGAAAACACAGATACGCAGTATTTT

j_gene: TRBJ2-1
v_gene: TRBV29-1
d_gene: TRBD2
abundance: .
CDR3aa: CSVRGLWDEQFF
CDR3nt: TGCAGCGTTCGGGGACTATGGGATGAGCAGTTCTTC

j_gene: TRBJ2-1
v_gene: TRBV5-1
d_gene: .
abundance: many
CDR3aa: CASSLVGRGGGSSYNEQFF
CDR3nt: TGCGCCAGCAGCTTAGTCGGTCGTGGAGGGGGGAGCTCCTACAATGAGCAGTTCTTC

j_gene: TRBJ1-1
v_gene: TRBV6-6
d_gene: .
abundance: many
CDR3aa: CASSLPGPRGEAFF
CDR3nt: TGTGCCAGCAGTCTTCCCGGGCCCCGAGGGGAAGCTTTCTTT

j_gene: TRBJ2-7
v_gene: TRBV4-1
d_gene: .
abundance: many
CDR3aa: CASSQAQGRGGPYEQYF
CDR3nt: TGCGCCAGCAGCCAAGCCCAGGGGAGGGGGGGTCCCTACGAGCAGTACTTC

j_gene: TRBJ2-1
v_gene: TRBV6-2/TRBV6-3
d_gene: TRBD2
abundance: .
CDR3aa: CATGLAGGPSEQFF
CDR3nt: TGTGCCACTGGACTAGCGGGGGGGCCTAGTGAGCAGTTCTTC

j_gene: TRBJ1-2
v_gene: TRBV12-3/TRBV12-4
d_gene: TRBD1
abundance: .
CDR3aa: CASTLQGALYGYTF
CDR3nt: TGTGCCAGCACCCTACAGGGGGCCCTTTATGGCTACACCTTC

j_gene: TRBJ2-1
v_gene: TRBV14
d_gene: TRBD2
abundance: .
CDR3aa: CASSPQREGYNEQFF
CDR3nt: TGTGCCAGCAGCCCCCAGCGGGAGGGCTACAATGAGCAGTTCTTC

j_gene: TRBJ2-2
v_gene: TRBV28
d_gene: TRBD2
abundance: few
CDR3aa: CASSLVLAANTGELFF
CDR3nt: TGTGCCAGCAGTTTAGTACTAGCGGCAAACACCGGGGAGCTGTTTTTT

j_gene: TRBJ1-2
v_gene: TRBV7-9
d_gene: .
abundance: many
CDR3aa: CASSLSRGSNYGYTF
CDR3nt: TGTGCCAGCAGCTTAAGCCGGGGGTCTAACTATGGCTACACCTTC

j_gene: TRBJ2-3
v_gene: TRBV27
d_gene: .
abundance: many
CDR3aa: CASSYGASTDTQYF
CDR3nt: TGTGCCAGCAGTTACGGGGCTAGCACAGATACGCAGTATTTT

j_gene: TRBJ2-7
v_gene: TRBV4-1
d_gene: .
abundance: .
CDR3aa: CASSHNRVPSEQYF
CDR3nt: TGCGCCAGCAGCCACAACAGGGTTCCTAGCGAGCAGTACTTC

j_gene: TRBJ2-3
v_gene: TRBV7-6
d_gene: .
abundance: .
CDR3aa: CASSLLLDTQYF
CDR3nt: TGTGCCAGCAGCTTACTTCTAGATACGCAGTATTTT

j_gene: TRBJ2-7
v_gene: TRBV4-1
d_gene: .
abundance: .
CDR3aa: CASSQSSRSSYEQYF
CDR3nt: TGCGCCAGCAGCCAATCAAGCAGGAGCTCCTACGAGCAGTACTTC